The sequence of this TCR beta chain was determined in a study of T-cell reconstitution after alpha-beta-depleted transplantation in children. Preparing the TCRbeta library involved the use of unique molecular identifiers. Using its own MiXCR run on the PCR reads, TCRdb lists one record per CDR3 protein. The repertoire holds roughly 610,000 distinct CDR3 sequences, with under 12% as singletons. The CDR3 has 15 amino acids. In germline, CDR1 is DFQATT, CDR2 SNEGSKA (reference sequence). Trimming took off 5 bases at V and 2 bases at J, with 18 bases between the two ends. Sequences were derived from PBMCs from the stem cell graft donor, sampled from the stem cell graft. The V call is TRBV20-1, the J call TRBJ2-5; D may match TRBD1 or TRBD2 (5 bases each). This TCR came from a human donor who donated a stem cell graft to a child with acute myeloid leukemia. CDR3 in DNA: TGCAGTGCTCAGGGCGCTCTAGCAGCTCAAGAGACCCAGTACTTC. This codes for CSAQGALAAQETQYF.